A selection of T cell receptor beta chains follows, all from one sample in a study of blood T cell repertoires in COVID-19. TCRdb's copy holds only in-frame clones and misses some; the assay was immunoSEQ multiplex PCR. This table has some 50,000 clones, approximately 90% appearing once. Material for sequencing was peripheral blood. These receptors all come from a man in his sixties with acute or convalescent COVID-19. Both conserved end residues are part of each CDR3. A D gene is named only where the DNA matches it firmly.

J | D | V | CDR3
TRBJ2-5 | TRBD1 | TRBV11-2 | CASSMRGGWETQYF
TRBJ2-7 | . | TRBV13 | CASSLVSLAASGEQYF
TRBJ1-2 | TRBD1 | TRBV5-1 | CASTPTGGSVGYTF
TRBJ1-4 | . | TRBV2 | CASRLRPVGELFF
TRBJ2-5 | . | TRBV30 | CAWSYNLLGPEETQYF
TRBJ2-7 | . | TRBV9 | CASSVGDFHYEQYF
TRBJ2-3 | TRBD2 | TRBV13 | CASSPTSGGAPDTQYF
TRBJ2-3 | TRBD2 | TRBV24-1 | CATSSGTSTSTDTQYF
TRBJ1-4 | . | TRBV19 | CASGRRGTTNEKLFF
TRBJ2-3 | . | TRBV6-5 | CAISHGTSERHTQYF
TRBJ1-3 | . | TRBV15 | CATSRDRGRGGNTIYF
TRBJ2-2 | . | TRBV5-1 | CASSLASGLNTGELFF
TRBJ2-1 | TRBD1 | TRBV11-2 | CASSSDRGNNEQFF
TRBJ2-3 | TRBD2 | TRBV30 | CAWSHGLVADTQYF
TRBJ1-1 | . | TRBV11-1 | CASSQRSLNTEAFF
TRBJ2-1 | . | TRBV11-2 | CASSRGGFLNEQFF
TRBJ1-6 | . | TRBV10-2 | CASREEPYNSPLHF
TRBJ2-3 | TRBD2 | TRBV6-2/TRBV6-3 | CASGPPRGAGDTQYF
TRBJ1-1 | . | TRBV13 | CASSRRTEAFF
TRBJ2-3 | TRBD2 | TRBV6-4 | CASSRLAGNLDTQYF
TRBJ1-2 | . | TRBV5-1 | CASSPREGVGGYTF
TRBJ2-7 | TRBD2 | TRBV7-6 | CASSLNVPSGDSYEQYF
TRBJ2-1 | TRBD2 | TRBV7-9 | CASSFRAGGPNEQFF
TRBJ1-3 | . | TRBV9 | CASSLRAASSGNTIYF
TRBJ1-3 | . | TRBV6-2/TRBV6-3 | CASSPLAVSGNTIYF
TRBJ1-2 | . | TRBV11-2 | CASSRDSSSSYGYTF
TRBJ1-1 | TRBD1 | TRBV3-1/TRBV3-2 | CASSLEGAMNTEAFF
TRBJ1-5 | TRBD1 | TRBV6-5 | CASVRWTGDQPQHF
TRBJ1-4 | . | TRBV4-2 | CASSQDVSGSNEKLFF
TRBJ1-1 | . | TRBV9 | CASSLVGGINTEAFF
TRBJ1-4 | TRBD1 | TRBV10-3 | CAISEFRTGLAEKLFF
TRBJ2-1 | TRBD1 | TRBV2 | CASSGSWTGLNEQFF
TRBJ1-4 | TRBD1 | TRBV7-2 | CASRQDRSNEKLFF
TRBJ2-7 | TRBD1 | TRBV4-1 | CASSRGADRDEQYF
TRBJ1-5 | TRBD1 | TRBV19 | CASSIAGQGDFAQPQHF
TRBJ1-2 | . | TRBV4-1 | CASSPISGYGYTF
TRBJ2-1 | . | TRBV5-1 | CASSKMSSSYNEQFF
TRBJ2-1 | TRBD1 | TRBV10-3 | CAISGPGQGVDEQFF
TRBJ1-2 | . | TRBV21-1 | CASSIAPQGAANYGYTF
TRBJ1-4 | . | TRBV19 | CASSIAATQREKLFF
TRBJ1-1 | TRBD1 | TRBV6-6 | CASSFPGGIGTEAFF
TRBJ2-7 | . | TRBV29-1 | CSGREPGSYEQYF
TRBJ2-2 | TRBD1 | TRBV7-9 | CASSSTGTGNTGELFF
TRBJ2-2 | . | TRBV6-1 | CASSDGRVRGNTGELFF
TRBJ1-4 | . | TRBV4-2 | CASSQEPGGEKLFF
TRBJ1-2 | . | TRBV5-6 | CASSFYRVGIYGYTF
TRBJ1-1 | . | TRBV7-9 | CASSLGSTEAFF
TRBJ2-1 | . | TRBV7-8 | CASSYGDTVVFYEQFF